This TCR beta chain originates from a study of shared clonotypes between healthy human individuals. Overall study findings and caveats: Researchers sampled blood only, noting tissue repertoires likely differ.

The naive CD8 fraction comprised CD45RO-negative cells positively selected for CCR7 and excluded terminally differentiated effector memory CD45RA+ cells. Looked up from germline, CDR1 is SEHNR and CDR2 is FQNEAQ (reference sequence). The CDR3 contains 13 residues. Trimming stripped 4 bases from V and 2 bases from J, with 9 bases between. TCRdb keeps only in-frame clones here, not all; method: immunoSEQ multiplex PCR. The sample includes some 1,900,000 clones, 85% to 95% of them seen just once. On this clone itself: Its antigen is unidentified. The identical CDR3 is also encoded by other nucleotide sequences in the sample.

The sequencing sample was made of naive CD8+ T cells sorted from blood. The chain has TRBV7-9 and TRBJ2-7, with no clear D. The clonotype was recovered from a young man in good health. The CDR3 DNA reads as TGTGCCAGCAGCTCCGACCGGCCCTACGAGCAGTACTTC. Translated, it gives CASSSDRPYEQYF.